This entry concerns a single T cell receptor beta chain. Antigen: not known. The record originates from a study of beta chain features in type 1 diabetes. Study-wide findings and caveats: VDJ junctions sequenced from type 1 diabetes patients showed fewer insertions and more deletions.

Germline-derived CDR1 and CDR2 are LNHNV and YYDKDF (reference sequence). The CDR3 spans 16 residues. The V and J ends lost 6 bases and 0 bases respectively, with 15 bases between them. Of the isolated RNA, all was reverse transcribed, and so the sequenced material was expressed TCRB transcripts. Assay used: immunoSEQ multiplex PCR; TCRdb lists only in-frame clones, some missing. The sample has hundreds of thousands of clones, less than 20% seen once. The clonotype originates from a man aged 18 to 30 in good health. The material sequenced was naive CD4+ T cells from blood. The chain employs TRBV15 and TRBJ2-1, with a weak D call TRBD2 (6 bases). The CDR3 region is CATSEARRGSYNEQFF. The CDR3 DNA reads as TGTGCCACCAGTGAGGCGCGGCGGGGCTCCTACAATGAGCAGTTCTTC. Based on the CDR3 plus reference TRBV15 and TRBJ2-1, the full variable domain is DAMVIQNPRYQVTQFGKPVTLSCSQTLNHNVMYWYQQKSSQAPKLLFHYYDKDFNNEADTPDNFQSRRPNTSFCFLDIRSPGLGDTAMYLCATSEARRGSYNEQFFGPGTRLTVL.